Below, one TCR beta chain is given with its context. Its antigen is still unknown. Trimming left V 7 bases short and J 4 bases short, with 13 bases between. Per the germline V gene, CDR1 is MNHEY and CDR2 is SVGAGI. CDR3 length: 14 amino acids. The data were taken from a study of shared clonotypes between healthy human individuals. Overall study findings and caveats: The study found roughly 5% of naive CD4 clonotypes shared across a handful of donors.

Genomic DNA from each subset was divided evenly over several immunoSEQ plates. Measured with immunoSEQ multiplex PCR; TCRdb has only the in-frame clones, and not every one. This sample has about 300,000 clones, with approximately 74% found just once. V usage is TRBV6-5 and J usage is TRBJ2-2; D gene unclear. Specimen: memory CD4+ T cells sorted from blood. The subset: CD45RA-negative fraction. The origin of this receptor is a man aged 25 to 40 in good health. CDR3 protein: CASKREGRTGELFF. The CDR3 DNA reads TGTGCCAGCAAGAGAGAAGGACGCACCGGGGAGCTGTTTTTT.